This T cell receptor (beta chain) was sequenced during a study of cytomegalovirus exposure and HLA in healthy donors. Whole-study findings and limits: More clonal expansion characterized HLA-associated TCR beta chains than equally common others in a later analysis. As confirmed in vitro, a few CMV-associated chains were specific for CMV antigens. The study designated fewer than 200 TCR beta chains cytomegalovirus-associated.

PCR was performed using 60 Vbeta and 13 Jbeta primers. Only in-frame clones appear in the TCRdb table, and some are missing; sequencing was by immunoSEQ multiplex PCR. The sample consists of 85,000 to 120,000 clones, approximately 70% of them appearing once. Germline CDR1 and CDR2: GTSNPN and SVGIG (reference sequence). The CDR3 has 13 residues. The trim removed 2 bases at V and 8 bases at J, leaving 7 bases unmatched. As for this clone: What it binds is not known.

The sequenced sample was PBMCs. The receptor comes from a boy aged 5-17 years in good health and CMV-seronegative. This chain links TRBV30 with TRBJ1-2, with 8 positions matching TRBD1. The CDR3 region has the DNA TGTGCCTGGAGTCCGGAGGGGGACAGGGGCTACACCTTC. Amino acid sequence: CAWSPEGDRGYTF.